Sequencing of this T cell receptor beta chain was carried out in a study of T-cell reconstitution after alpha-beta-depleted transplantation in children. Study-level results: Surviving recipient cells, namely T cells and thymic progenitors, were the source of high day-60 TCRbeta diversity in some patients. A year post-transplant, T-cell counts and diversity derived mostly from newly produced T cells. Several hundred rapidly expanded clones from non-depleted graft cells reportedly supplied alpha-beta T cells about two months post-transplant.

The CDR3 length is 14 residues. V lost 7 bases and J 3 bases, leaving 13 bases between the germline ends. The TCRbeta library incorporated unique molecular identifiers. TCRdb re-called the PCR reads with MiXCR, one entry per CDR3 protein. This sample has about 440,000 distinct CDR3 sequences, with over 40% found just once. This clonotype was detected ten times or more. What it binds is unknown. This sequence was found in a girl aged 2-10 years with aplastic anemia, due to receive a stem cell transplant. This rearrangement joins TRBV12-3 or TRBV12-4 to TRBJ1-5, with D possibly TRBD1 on 5 matching bases. Sample: PBMCs, taken before TCRalphabeta/CD19-depleted stem cell transplant. This chain's CDR3 is CASTPGYNNQPQHF. CDR3 bases: TGTGCCAGCACCCCAGGGTACAACAATCAGCCCCAGCATTTT.